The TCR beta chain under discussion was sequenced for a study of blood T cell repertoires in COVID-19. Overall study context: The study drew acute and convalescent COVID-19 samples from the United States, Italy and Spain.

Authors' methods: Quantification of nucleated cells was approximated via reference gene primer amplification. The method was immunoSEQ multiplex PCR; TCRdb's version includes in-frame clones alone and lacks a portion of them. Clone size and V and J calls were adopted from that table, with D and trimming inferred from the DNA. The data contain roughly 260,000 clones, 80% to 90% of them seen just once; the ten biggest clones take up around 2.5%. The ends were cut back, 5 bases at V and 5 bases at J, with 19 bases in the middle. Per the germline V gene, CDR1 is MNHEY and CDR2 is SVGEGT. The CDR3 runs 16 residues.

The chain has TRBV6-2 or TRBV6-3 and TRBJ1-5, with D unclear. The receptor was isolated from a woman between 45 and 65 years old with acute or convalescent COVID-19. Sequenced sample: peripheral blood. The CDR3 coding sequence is TGTGCCAGCAGTGCCGGGTTCCGCTCGTACGATCAGCCCCAGCATTTT. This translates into CASSAGFRSYDQPQHF.